These 17 T cell receptor beta chains were sequenced from one sample in a study of radiotherapy plus CTLA-4 blockade in lung cancer. Profiled with immunoSEQ multiplex PCR; TCRdb holds only in-frame clones, not every one. This table has 23,000 or so clones, approximately 70% appearing once. Sequencing was performed on peripheral blood, taken from a patient treated with radiotherapy plus ipilimumab. The receptors were sampled from a human donor with non-small cell lung cancer who had stable disease on radiotherapy plus ipilimumab.

In its sample, this clone is medium-sized. This rearrangement joins TRBV9 to TRBJ2-7; 12 nucleotides match TRBD2. The CDR3 contains 16 residues. In germline, CDR1 is SGDLS, CDR2 YYNGEE. V dropped 4 bases and J dropped 5; count of bases not matched to a gene: 10. The CDR3 nucleotides are TGTGCCAGCAGCTTCACGGGACTAGCGGGCCCCGACGAGCAGTACTTC. Protein product: CASSFTGLAGPDEQYF. Full variable domain (rest looked up from reference TRBV9 and TRBJ2-7): DSGVTQTPKHLITATGQRVTLRCSPRSGDLSVYWYQQSLDQGLQFLIQYYNGEERAKGNILERFSAQQFPDLHSELNLSSLELGDSALYFCASSFTGLAGPDEQYFGPGTRLTVT.

The chain is built from TRBV6-5 and TRBJ2-7; D ambiguous. The V and J ends lost 8 bases and 0 bases respectively, with 17 bases between them. CDR1 and CDR2 (germline): MNHEY, SVGAGI. The length of the CDR3 is 15 residues. The CDR3 loop reads CASGKQRLSSYEQYF. The CDR3 nucleotides are TGTGCCAGCGGGAAACAACGCTTAAGCTCCTACGAGCAGTACTTC.

The chain combines TRBV13 with TRBJ2-1; either TRBD1 or TRBD2 may supply D (5 bases each). Deletions cut 5 bases from V and 0 bases from J, with 14 bases between. Germline loops: CDR1 PRHDT, CDR2 FYEKMQ (reference sequence). The length of the CDR3 is 16 residues. CDR3 bases: TGTGCCAGCAGCCCCCTTGAGGGGAGCTCCTACAATGAGCAGTTCTTC. It is translated as CASSPLEGSSYNEQFF.

The rearrangement joins TRBV6-5 to TRBJ1-2, with D possibly being TRBD1 (6 bases). Trimming left V 5 bases short and J 4 bases short, with 11 bases between. This CDR3 is 13 amino acids long. Per germline, CDR1 MNHEY and CDR2 SVGAGI. The CDR3 DNA reads TGTGCCAGCAGTAGACAGGACCTCTATGGCTACACCTTC. Its protein is CASSRQDLYGYTF.

This clone has only a few counts. The rearrangement uses TRBV5-1 and TRBJ1-2; 8 positions agree with TRBD1. Germline CDR1 reads SGHRS; CDR2 reads YFSETQ. The CDR3 consists of 15 residues. Unmatched junction bases numbered 12, after V lost 4 bases and J lost 7 bases. CDR3 DNA: TGCGCCAGCAGCCCAAGACCGGGACAGGAGGCTGGCTACACCTTC. It is translated as CASSPRPGQEAGYTF.

Here the CDR3 DNA reads TGTGCCAGCAGCTTAGCGGGACCAGGGAATGAGCAGTTCTTC. Protein: CASSLAGPGNEQFF. The chain uses TRBV11-2 and TRBJ2-1; TRBD1 or TRBD2 may be the D gene (5 bases each). The CDR3 consists of 14 residues. CDR1 is SGHAT, CDR2 FQNNGV, per germline. Between the trimmed V and J ends, which lost 1 base and 7 bases, there was a span of 11 bases.

The chain has TRBV28 and TRBJ2-5, with D hard to call. Trimming took 6 bases from V and 3 from J, leaving 8 bases between them. Germline values: CDR1 MDHEN, CDR2 SYDVKM. The CDR3 is 12 amino acids. CDR3 in amino acids: CASRGNEETQYF. The CDR3 DNA follows: TGTGCCAGCAGAGGTAACGAAGAGACCCAGTACTTC.

V is TRBV7-2 and J is TRBJ2-1, with 16 positions matching TRBD2. This CDR3 region has 21 residues. Germline-derived CDR1 and CDR2 are SGHTA and FQGNSA. Trimming cost V 0 bases and J 0 bases; bases outside gene matches: 8. CDR3 in amino acids: CASSLAVPGLAGGSSYNEQFF. The CDR3 DNA reads as TGTGCCAGCAGCTTAGCGGTACCGGGACTAGCGGGAGGGAGCTCCTACAATGAGCAGTTCTTC.

V is TRBV11-3 and J is TRBJ2-3, with 8 bases matching TRBD2. Germline V gene data show CDR1 as SGHNT and CDR2 as YENEEA. CDR3 length equals 15 residues. V was pared by 3 bases and J by 0 bases, with 2 bases of the junction left unmatched. The CDR3 DNA follows: TGTGCCAGCAGCTTCTCTAGCGGGAGCACAGATACGCAGTATTTT. Its protein is CASSFSSGSTDTQYF. Looking up the rest from reference TRBV11-3 and TRBJ2-3 gives the full variable domain: EAGVVQSPRYKIIEKKQPVAFWCNPISGHNTLYWYLQNLGQGPELLIRYENEEAVDDSQLPKDRFSAERLKGVDSTLKIQPAELGDSAVYLCASSFSSGSTDTQYFGPGTRLTVL.

The rearrangement uses TRBV5-6 and TRBJ1-1; D is possibly TRBD1 (6 bases). This CDR3 spans 14 amino acids. Deletions cut 7 bases from V and 1 base from J, with 14 bases between. Germline assignment: CDR1 SGHDT and CDR2 YYEEEE. CDR3 residues: CASFDRLRNTEAFF. In DNA form, the CDR3 reads TGTGCCAGCTTTGACAGGTTGAGGAACACTGAAGCTTTCTTT. The full variable domain, in which reference TRBV5-6 and TRBJ1-1 provide the parts outside the CDR3, is DAGVTQSPTHLIKTRGQQVTLRCSPKSGHDTVSWYQQALGQGPQFIFQYYEEEERQRGNFPDRFSGHQFPNYSSELNVNALLLGDSALYLCASFDRLRNTEAFFGQGTRLTVV.

This chain connects TRBV28 to TRBJ2-3, with D possibly matching TRBD2 (5 bases). V was trimmed by 3 bases and J by 1 base, leaving 32 bases between them. This CDR3 comprises 22 residues. The germline V gene has CDR1 MDHEN and CDR2 SYDVKM. The CDR3 DNA reads TGTGCCAGCAGTTTTTTCCGACCACCCAGACCGGGTCTGGTGGAGGGCACAGATACGCAGTATTTT. Residues: CASSFFRPPRPGLVEGTDTQYF.

The chain has TRBV7-2 and TRBJ1-3; unclear D gene. CDR1 and CDR2 from the germline V gene are SGHTA and FQGNSA. The V end was cut by 1 base, the J end by 0 bases, with 7 bases between. CDR3 size: 15 residues. CDR3 in DNA: TGTGCCAGCAGCTTAGGCTCTCACTCTGGAAACACCATATATTTT. This sequence encodes CASSLGSHSGNTIYF.

The chain has TRBV6-6 and TRBJ2-2; 10 bases map to TRBD1. Germline CDR1 reads MNHNY; CDR2 reads SVGAGI (reference sequence). V gave up 3 bases and J gave up 6 bases; unmatched junction bases: 7. The CDR3 sequence is 16 residues long. The CDR3 coding sequence is TGTGCCAGCAGTTATTCGGCCGGGACAGGGGCCGGGGAGCTGTTTTTT. As protein: CASSYSAGTGAGELFF.

V usage is TRBV7-9 and J usage is TRBJ2-3; 9 positions match TRBD1. Germline lookup yields CDR1 SEHNR and CDR2 FQNEAQ (reference sequence). The ends lost 5 bases at V and 3 bases at J; junction bases unmatched: 6. The CDR3 spans 15 residues. In DNA, the CDR3 is TGTGCCAGCAGCACCCGGGACAGGGTAACAGATACGCAGTATTTT. Amino acid sequence: CASSTRDRVTDTQYF.

This chain links TRBV27 with TRBJ2-7; D tentatively reads TRBD1 or TRBD2 (5 bases each). Per the germline V gene, CDR1 is MNHEY and CDR2 is SMNVEV (reference sequence). CDR3 length: 14 residues. The ends were cut back, 7 bases at V and 3 bases at J, with 16 bases in the middle. CDR3 sequence reads: CASKIDSGHYEQYF. CDR3 nucleotide sequence: TGTGCCAGCAAAATTGACAGCGGCCACTACGAGCAGTACTTC.

This rearrangement joins TRBV7-2 to TRBJ2-7, with TRBD1 matching 8 bases. Germline V lookup: CDR1 SGHTA, CDR2 FQGNSA. V lost 4 bases and J lost 13; bases outside the gene matches: 6. The CDR3 length is 11 residues. CDR3 amino acids: CASSSGQGAYF. The CDR3 DNA follows: TGTGCCAGCAGCTCTGGACAGGGAGCCTACTTC.

The chain links TRBV7-2 to TRBJ2-5; no reliable D call. The CDR3 loop spans 14 amino acids. Germline CDR1 SGHTA, CDR2 FQGNSA. Trimming removed 2 bases at V and 2 bases at J, with 9 bases between. This CDR3 is CASSLTTLQETQYF. The CDR3 region has the DNA TGTGCCAGCAGCTTAACTACACTACAAGAGACCCAGTACTTC.